This TCR beta chain was captured by sequencing in a study of CD8 T cells in ankylosing spondylitis. Whole-study results and caveats: Significant enrichment of disease-linked clones was reported in matched ankylosing spondylitis synovial fluid. There were earlier reports of some motif variants in reactive arthritis synovial fluid and blood. Relatively scarce in peripheral blood, disease-linked clones were CD8+. Characteristic of ankylosing spondylitis blood, it appeared, was a TCR beta motif comprising roughly 8 highly homologous variants.

By quantitative 5'-RACE with molecular barcodes, the TCR beta libraries were made. From the 5' RACE reads, TCRdb called clonotypes with MiXCR, one entry per CDR3 protein. The sample lists hundreds of thousands of distinct CDR3 sequences, approximately 12% occurring once. A remark on this clonotype: What it binds is unknown.

CDR1 SGHKS and CDR2 YYEKEE come from the germline V gene (reference sequence). This CDR3 is built from 16 residues. J was trimmed by 2 bases and V by 5 bases; bases with no gene match: 8. The source is a male donor with ankylosing spondylitis. The sample taken for sequencing was blood, either unsorted or a sorted T cell fraction (not recorded which). V is TRBV5-5 and J is TRBJ2-5; 11 positions agree with TRBD1. The CDR3 nucleotides are TGTGCCAGCAGACCCCGGGACAGGGGGTATCAAGAGACCCAGTACTTC. It encodes CASRPRDRGYQETQYF.